This TCR beta chain is drawn from a study of T-cell memory formation after mild COVID-19. Overall study: Clusters of TCRs were largely donor specific.

TCR alpha and TCR beta cDNA libraries carrying sample barcodes and UMIs came from 5'RACE with constant-segment primers. TCRdb recomputed calls from the 5' RACE reads with MiXCR, one row per CDR3 protein. This sample carries 220,000 or so distinct CDR3 sequences, roughly 10% of them seen once, and the ten largest clones take 3.5% to 4%. With regard to this clonotype: What it binds is not known.

Findings and limits, study-wide: From day 15 to 85, contracting clones were balanced between CD4 and CD8, whereas later expanders leaned toward CD4+.

The CDR3 runs to 13 residues. CDR1 and CDR2 from the germline V gene are MNHEY and SVGEGT. V was trimmed by 5 bases and J by 1 base, leaving 6 bases between them. This TCR was sampled from a young man who had mild COVID-19 (a few samples of this study predate the infection). Cell type and time point are not known. The sequenced material came from PBMCs or a T cell subset sorted from them (not recorded which). The chain combines TRBV6-2 or TRBV6-3 with TRBJ1-5; the D gene is possibly TRBD1 (5 bases). CDR3 region: CASSDRSNQPQHF. The CDR3 coding sequence is TGTGCCAGCAGTGACAGAAGCAATCAGCCCCAGCATTTT.